These 27 T cell receptor beta chains share one sample of origin, sequenced in a study of cytomegalovirus exposure and HLA in healthy donors. The PCR made use of 60 Vbeta and 13 Jbeta primers. Clones were sequenced by immunoSEQ multiplex PCR, and TCRdb holds only the in-frame ones, with some missing. The sample records about 220,000 clones, around 80% being singletons. Input material: PBMCs. The receptors here all came from a man aged 18-30 years in good health and CMV-seronegative.

This clone occurred a few times. The chain couples TRBV6-1 to TRBJ2-7; TRBD1 matches at 9 bases. The CDR3 has 13 amino acids. The V gene end was trimmed by 6 bases and the J gene end by 3 bases; junction bases not matched to a gene: 3. The germline gives CDR1 MNHNS, CDR2 SASEGT. CDR3 loop: CASRPGQGYEQYF. The CDR3 coding sequence is TGTGCCAGCAGGCCGGGACAGGGCTACGAGCAGTACTTC.

Note on this clone: Germline is not matched at one junction end, which may reflect a read error. The CDR3 DNA sequence: TGTGCCAGCAGCCAGGGCGTTCGGAGGGTCTTC. Translation gives CASSQGVRRVF. The chain links TRBV14 to TRBJ2-1; tentatively, D is TRBD2 (6 bases). The germline gives CDR1 SGHDN, CDR2 FVKESK. This CDR3 contains 11 residues.

The J gene is TRBJ2-7, the V gene TRBV27, with 7 bases identical to TRBD2. With V trimmed by 1 base and J by 4 bases, 4 bases remained unmatched. The CDR3 sequence is 14 residues long. Germline loops: CDR1 MNHEY, CDR2 SMNVEV (reference sequence). The CDR3 coding sequence is TGTGCCAGCAGTTTATGGGGGGGAGGATACGAGCAGTACTTC. It yields the protein CASSLWGGGYEQYF.

This clone was seen a single time. The V and J genes are TRBV6-5 and TRBJ1-5, with 9 bases identical to TRBD1. Germline V gene lookup returns CDR1 MNHEY and CDR2 SVGAGI. With 5 bases clipped from V and 4 bases from J, the junction kept 3 bases outside the gene matches. The CDR3 extends over 14 amino acids. CDR3 DNA: TGTGCCAGCAGTGCGGGACAGGGAAATCAGCCCCAGCATTTT. Translated: CASSAGQGNQPQHF.

The J gene is TRBJ2-4, the V gene TRBV25-1, with a weak D call TRBD1 (5 bases). Germline lookup yields CDR1 MGHDK and CDR2 SYGVNS. Deletions cut 3 bases from V and 7 bases from J, with 7 bases between. The CDR3 extends over 12 amino acids. The CDR3 DNA sequence: TGTGCCAGCAGTGACAGGGTGAACATTCAGTACTTC. This codes for CASSDRVNIQYF.

This clone is a singleton in its sample. The chain recombines TRBV7-2 with TRBJ2-7; 16 positions agree with TRBD2. V dropped 2 bases and J dropped 6; count of bases not matched to a gene: 13. The germline V gene encodes CDR1 SGHTA and CDR2 FQGNSA. The CDR3 extends over 19 amino acids. CDR3 nucleotides: TGTGCCAGCAGCTTACTCCCACCGGGACTAGCGGGAGGGCGTGGCGAGCAGTACTTC. Its translation is CASSLLPPGLAGGRGEQYF.

A few counts support this clone. The chain uses TRBV7-9 and TRBJ1-1, with 8 bases aligning to TRBD1. This CDR3 is built from 15 residues. Germline values: CDR1 SEHNR, CDR2 FQNEAQ (reference sequence). The ends lost 1 base at V and 6 bases at J; junction bases unmatched: 7. DNA of the CDR3: TGTGCCAGCAGCTTAGTCCCAGGGGGCTTTGCTGAAGCTTTCTTT. Its translation is CASSLVPGGFAEAFF.

This chain links TRBV11-2 with TRBJ2-1; maybe TRBD2 (5 bases). Trimming left V 5 bases short and J 9 bases short, with 14 bases between. The germline CDR1 and CDR2 sequences are SGHAT and FQNNGV. The CDR3 has 13 residues. The CDR3 coding sequence is TGTGCCAGCAGCGGAGGTCTGCGGGCTGAGCAGTTCTTC. This translates into CASSGGLRAEQFF.

This clone was counted a few times. The rearrangement uses TRBV9 and TRBJ2-3; 9 bases line up with TRBD2. The CDR3 sequence is 14 residues long. Germline CDR1 is SGDLS and CDR2 is YYNGEE. The V gene end was trimmed by 2 bases and the J gene end by 4 bases; junction bases not matched to a gene: 2. CDR3 nucleotide sequence: TGTGCCAGCAGCGTCGGCGGGAGGGCAGATACGCAGTATTTT. Translating it yields CASSVGGRADTQYF.

The rearrangement links TRBV30 to TRBJ2-2, with D maybe TRBD2 (8 bases). Trimming stripped 7 bases from V and 5 bases from J, with 20 bases between. Germline V gene lookup returns CDR1 GTSNPN and CDR2 SVGIG (reference sequence). The CDR3 is 15 amino acids. The chain's CDR3 is CAFLREGATTGELFF. The CDR3 DNA sequence: TGTGCCTTTCTCCGGGAGGGGGCCACGACCGGGGAGCTGTTTTTT.

The rearrangement joins TRBV5-1 to TRBJ1-6; 8 positions match TRBD1. After removal of 0 bases from V and 7 bases from J, the junction contained 6 bases not matched to a gene. This CDR3 is 16 amino acids long. Germline V gene sequence: CDR1 SGHRS, CDR2 YFSETQ. The CDR3 reads CASSLGGTGGNSPLHF. The CDR3 DNA reads as TGCGCCAGCAGCTTGGGCGGGACAGGAGGGAATTCACCCCTCCACTTT.

This chain links TRBV30 with TRBJ2-7, with 10 bases that match TRBD2. V was pared by 5 bases and J by 4 bases, with 8 bases of the junction left unmatched. Per the germline V gene, CDR1 is GTSNPN and CDR2 is SVGIG (reference sequence). The CDR3 is made up of 14 amino acids. DNA for the CDR3: TGTGCCTGGTGTCGGTCTAGCGGGAGATACGAGCAGTACTTC. It specifies CAWCRSSGRYEQYF.

The chain employs TRBV25-1 and TRBJ1-1; 10 bases fit TRBD1. Germline V gene sequence: CDR1 MGHDK, CDR2 SYGVNS. The length of the CDR3 is 16 residues. The V and J ends lost 4 bases and 3 bases, in that order; junction bases with no gene match: 8. The CDR3 spells CASSAGDRGGYTEAFF. The CDR3 region has the DNA TGTGCCAGCAGTGCCGGGGACAGGGGCGGGTACACTGAAGCTTTCTTT.

The chain uses TRBV6-5 and TRBJ2-5; 9 bases are shared with TRBD2. Judging by the DNA end, TRBJ2-7 fits better; the J call may be wrong. The germline V gene has CDR1 MNHEY and CDR2 SVGAGI. The CDR3 is made up of 15 amino acids. The CDR3 loop reads CASISGAGGPNEQYF. The CDR3 DNA sequence: TGTGCCAGCATCTCCGGGGCGGGAGGGCCCAACGAGCAGTACTTC.

This sequence joins TRBV5-8 and TRBJ2-3; 10 bases line up with TRBD2. Germline V gene sequence: CDR1 SGHTS, CDR2 YDEGEE. The CDR3 length is 14 residues. The trim removed 2 bases at V and 6 bases at J, leaving 3 bases unmatched. The CDR3 sequence: CASSFIAGGDTQYF. CDR3 coding DNA: TGTGCCAGCAGCTTCATAGCGGGAGGCGATACGCAGTATTTT.

This sequence joins TRBV4-2 and TRBJ2-7, with TRBD2 identical over 13 bases. The CDR3 consists of 17 residues. The trim removed 2 bases at V and 4 bases at J, leaving 8 bases unmatched. Per germline, CDR1 LGHNA and CDR2 YNFKEQ. CDR3 protein: CASSQLGGLAGVYEQYF. The CDR3 DNA reads as TGTGCCAGCAGCCAACTGGGTGGACTAGCGGGAGTTTACGAGCAGTACTTC.

This chain connects TRBV19 to TRBJ2-2; possible D gene TRBD1, 6 bases. V lost 9 bases, J lost 0 bases, and 11 bases lay in between. Germline assignment: CDR1 LNHDA and CDR2 SQIVND (reference sequence). This CDR3 is built from 14 residues. CDR3 sequence: CASSGTSNTGELFF. In nucleotides, the CDR3 is TGTGCCAGCTCAGGGACATCGAACACCGGGGAGCTGTTTTTT. Full variable domain (rest looked up from reference TRBV19 and TRBJ2-2): DGGITQSPKYLFRKEGQNVTLSCEQNLNHDAMYWYRQDPGQGLRLIYYSQIVNDFQKGDIAEGYSVSREKKESFPLTVTSAQKNPTAFYLCASSGTSNTGELFFGEGSRLTVL.

The rearrangement joins TRBV7-3 to TRBJ2-1; TRBD1 is a possible D gene (6 bases). V was pared by 1 base and J by 9 bases, with 10 bases between. The CDR3 is 13 amino acids. From germline, CDR1 is SGHTA and CDR2 FQGTGA. The CDR3 DNA reads as TGTGCCAGCAGCTTAATAGGACAGACTGAGCAGTTCTTC. This codes for CASSLIGQTEQFF.

This chain links TRBV30 with TRBJ2-7; D call uncertain. Per the germline V gene, CDR1 is GTSNPN and CDR2 is SVGIG (reference sequence). Trimming left V 1 base short and J 9 bases short, with 10 bases between. CDR3 size: 11 residues. The CDR3, as DNA: TGTGCCTGGAGTGGCGTGAGAGGGCAGTACTTC. This gives the protein CAWSGVRGQYF. Complete variable domain (other parts from reference TRBV30 and TRBJ2-7): SQTIHQWPATLVQPVGSPLSLECTVEGTSNPNLYWYRQAAGRGLQLLFYSVGIGQISSEVPQNLSASRPQDRQFILSSKKLLLSDSGFYLCAWSGVRGQYFGPGTRLTVT.

This chain links TRBV12-5 with TRBJ1-4; 7 bases agree with TRBD1. J was trimmed by 10 bases and V by 6 bases; bases with no gene match: 17. Germline V gene sequence: CDR1 LGHNT, CDR2 FRNRAP. The CDR3 has 16 residues. CDR3: CASGDRQQGLVGKLFF. The CDR3 bases are TGTGCTAGTGGGGACCGGCAACAGGGGTTAGTTGGAAAACTGTTTTTT.

V usage is TRBV30 and J usage is TRBJ2-5; no definite D call. Germline CDR1 reads GTSNPN; CDR2 reads SVGIG (reference sequence). Trimming left V 0 bases short and J 5 bases short, with 10 bases between. This CDR3 spans 13 amino acids. The CDR3 here is CAWSVLGVETQYF. The DNA of the CDR3 is TGTGCCTGGAGTGTCCTAGGAGTTGAGACCCAGTACTTC. The complete variable domain, with remaining parts taken from reference TRBV30 and TRBJ2-5, reads SQTIHQWPATLVQPVGSPLSLECTVEGTSNPNLYWYRQAAGRGLQLLFYSVGIGQISSEVPQNLSASRPQDRQFILSSKKLLLSDSGFYLCAWSVLGVETQYFGPGTRLLVL.

The chain joins TRBV9 to TRBJ1-3, with TRBD1 identical over 9 bases. Germline assignment: CDR1 SGDLS and CDR2 YYNGEE. The CDR3 has 15 amino acids. V shed 5 bases, J shed 3 bases, and the junction held 6 bases outside the gene matches. The CDR3: CASSATGGYGNTIYF. The DNA of the CDR3 is TGTGCCAGCAGTGCGACAGGGGGTTATGGAAACACCATATATTTT.

In this sample, this clone turned up once. The genes are TRBV6-6 and TRBJ1-2; 7 nucleotides line up with TRBD1. The length of the CDR3 is 12 residues. V dropped 10 bases and J dropped 4; count of bases not matched to a gene: 6. Germline CDR1 MNHNY, CDR2 SVGAGI (reference sequence). CDR3 protein: CATMGQIYGYTF. The CDR3 coding sequence is TGTGCCACGATGGGACAGATCTATGGCTACACCTTC.

The V gene is TRBV6-1, the J gene TRBJ1-2; the D gene is possibly TRBD1 (5 bases). Trimming left V 8 bases short and J 8 bases short, with 12 bases between. Germline V lookup: CDR1 MNHNS, CDR2 SASEGT. There are 11 residues in the CDR3. In DNA form, the CDR3 reads TGTGCCAGCGGGACTTTAAGGGGCTACACCTTC. It is translated as CASGTLRGYTF.

V is TRBV28 and J is TRBJ1-5, with TRBD1 as a possible D gene (6 bases). The CDR3 loop spans 15 amino acids. Germline V lookup: CDR1 MDHEN, CDR2 SYDVKM. Deletions cut 10 bases from V and 3 bases from J, with 19 bases between. The CDR3: CATKFPYRVNQPQHF. In DNA form, the CDR3 reads TGTGCCACAAAGTTCCCCTACAGGGTCAATCAGCCCCAGCATTTT.

This clone is a singleton in its sample. The V gene is TRBV6-1, the J gene TRBJ1-1; D unresolved. CDR1 MNHNS and CDR2 SASEGT come from the germline V gene. Trimming removed 3 bases at V and 0 bases at J, with 11 bases between. This CDR3 spans 15 amino acids. CDR3 region: CASSDSRTLNTEAFF. The CDR3 coding sequence is TGTGCCAGCAGTGATTCAAGGACTTTGAACACTGAAGCTTTCTTT.

The chain is built from TRBV2 and TRBJ1-5, with D perhaps matching TRBD1 (6 bases). Germline CDR1 SNHLY, CDR2 FYNNEI. The CDR3 consists of 16 residues. The V end lost 4 bases, the J end lost 2 bases, and 15 bases lay between the germline ends. The CDR3 coding sequence is TGTGCCAGCAGTGTGTGGGGGCGCAAGGGCAATCAGCCCCAGCATTTT. Translating it yields CASSVWGRKGNQPQHF.